This T cell receptor (beta chain) was obtained from a study of neurological immune-mediated disorders. Trimming took 5 bases from V and 0 from J, leaving 11 bases between them. The germline V gene encodes CDR1 DFQATT and CDR2 SNEGSKA (reference sequence). The CDR3 covers 13 residues. The study, taken as a whole, reports: The absence of shared CDR3 amino acid sequences among expanded clones across subjects suggests private repertoires in all groups.

This clonotype came up many times. The antigen remains unidentified. The authors made cDNA by 5'RACE with 10-nucleotide random UMIs. TCRdb reanalysed the 5' RACE reads using MiXCR and keeps one entry per CDR3 protein. Among around 69,000 distinct CDR3 sequences listed, 3% to 4% were seen once. The chain recombines TRBV20-1 with TRBJ2-7, with a tentative D call TRBD1 (6 bases). This receptor was taken from a man in his forties with multiple sclerosis. Sequenced material: PBMCs. The CDR3 sequence is CSAVRGSSYEQYF. CDR3 sequence (DNA): TGCAGTGCTGTCAGGGGAAGCTCCTACGAGCAGTACTTC.